This T cell receptor beta chain was sequenced in a study of cytomegalovirus exposure and HLA in healthy donors. Regarding the study as a whole: Common viral pathogens seemed, in a later analysis, to connect with several of the most significant clusters. In a later analysis, CMV-associated beta chains were mostly HLA-associated, it appeared.

The PCR ran on 60 Vbeta and 13 Jbeta primers. Sequenced by immunoSEQ multiplex PCR; TCRdb stores in-frame clones only, minus some. The listing contains roughly 120,000 clones. About this clone: Its antigen is as yet unknown.

Donors were nominally healthy when sampled, though unrecorded immune exposures were likely. V shed 5 bases, J shed 2 bases, and the junction held 6 bases outside the gene matches. In germline, CDR1 is LNHDA, CDR2 SQIVND (reference sequence). CDR3 length: 16 residues. This chain links TRBV19 with TRBJ2-3; TRBD2 matches 11 bases. What was sequenced was PBMCs. This clonotype was sampled from a man between 18 and 35 years old in good health and CMV-seronegative. This CDR3 is CASSDYSGRVTDTQYF. The CDR3 DNA reads as TGTGCCAGTAGTGACTATAGCGGGAGGGTCACAGATACGCAGTATTTT.